This section outlines one T cell receptor beta chain sequence together with its context. As yet, its antigen is unknown. CDR1 is SGHVS and CDR2 is FQNEAQ in the germline V gene. Trimming removed 2 bases at V and 7 bases at J, with 9 bases between. The CDR3 runs 12 residues. These data come from a study of long-term antiretroviral therapy in people with HIV. Whole-study results and caveats: Adherence to ART, viral resistance and therapy changes lacked any data. Controls had broader CDR3 length ranges than HIV repertoires did.

Clinicians in the United States treated all participants with HIV. Cryopreserved PBMC, at about 0.85-11 million per sample, were present before DNA extraction. Runs used v3.0 of the immunoSEQ assay and were done at survey level. TCRdb's copy holds only in-frame clones and misses some; the assay was immunoSEQ multiplex PCR. Seen here are 29,000 or so clones, approximately 94% observed once, and the top ten hold about 2.5%. The chain couples TRBV7-8 to TRBJ2-7, with no clear D. The origin of this receptor is a man over 45 with HIV. The source material was unsorted PBMCs, sampled around 7.4 years after starting antiretroviral therapy. The CDR3 region is CASSLPAGEQYF. CDR3 sequence (DNA): TGTGCCAGCAGCTTACCCGCCGGAGAGCAGTACTTC. Full variable domain (remainder filled in from reference TRBV7-8 and TRBJ2-7): GAGVSQSPRYKVAKRGQDVALRCDPISGHVSLFWYQQALGQGPEFLTYFQNEAQLDKSGLPSDRFFAERPEGSVSTLKIQRTQQEDSAVYLCASSLPAGEQYFGPGTRLTVT.